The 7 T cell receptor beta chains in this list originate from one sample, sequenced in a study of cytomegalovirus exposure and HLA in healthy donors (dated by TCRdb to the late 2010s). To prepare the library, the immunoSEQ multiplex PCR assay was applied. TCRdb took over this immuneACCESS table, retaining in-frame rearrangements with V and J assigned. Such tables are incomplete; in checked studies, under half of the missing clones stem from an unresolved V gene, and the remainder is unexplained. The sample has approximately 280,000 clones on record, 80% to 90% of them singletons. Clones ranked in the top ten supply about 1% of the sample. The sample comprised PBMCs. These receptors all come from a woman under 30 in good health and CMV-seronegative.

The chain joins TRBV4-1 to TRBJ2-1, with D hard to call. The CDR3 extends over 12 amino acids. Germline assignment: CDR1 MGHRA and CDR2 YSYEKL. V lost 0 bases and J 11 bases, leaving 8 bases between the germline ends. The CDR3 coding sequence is TGCGCCAGCAGCCAAGATCTAGGAAAGCAGTTCTTC. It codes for CASSQDLGKQFF.

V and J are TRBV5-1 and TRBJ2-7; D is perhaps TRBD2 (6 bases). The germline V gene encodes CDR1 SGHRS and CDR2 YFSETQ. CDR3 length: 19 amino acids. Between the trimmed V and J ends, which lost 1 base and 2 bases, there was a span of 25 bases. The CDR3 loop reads CASSLFPVHKKRVPYEQYF. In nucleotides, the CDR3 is TGCGCCAGCAGCTTGTTTCCAGTACATAAGAAGCGGGTCCCCTACGAGCAGTACTTC.

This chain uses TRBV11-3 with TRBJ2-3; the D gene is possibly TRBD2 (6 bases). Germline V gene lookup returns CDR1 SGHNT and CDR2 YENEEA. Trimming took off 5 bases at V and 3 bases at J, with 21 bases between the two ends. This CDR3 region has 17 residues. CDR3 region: CASSPADSLGGTDTQYF. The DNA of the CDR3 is TGTGCCAGCAGCCCTGCCGACAGTCTGGGGGGAACAGATACGCAGTATTTT.

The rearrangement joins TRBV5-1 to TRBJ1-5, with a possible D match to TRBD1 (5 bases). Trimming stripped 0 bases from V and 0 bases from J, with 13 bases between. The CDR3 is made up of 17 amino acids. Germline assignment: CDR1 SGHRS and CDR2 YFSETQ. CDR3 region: CASSLDRRLYSNQPQHF. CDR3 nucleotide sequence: TGCGCCAGCAGCTTGGACAGGCGGCTATATAGCAATCAGCCCCAGCATTTT.

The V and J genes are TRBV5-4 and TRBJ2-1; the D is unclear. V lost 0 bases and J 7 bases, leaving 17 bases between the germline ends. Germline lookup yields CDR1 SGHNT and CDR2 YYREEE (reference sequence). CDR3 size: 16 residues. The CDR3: CASSLGHSTYGNEQFF. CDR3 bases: TGTGCCAGCAGCTTGGGCCACTCGACTTATGGGAATGAGCAGTTCTTC.

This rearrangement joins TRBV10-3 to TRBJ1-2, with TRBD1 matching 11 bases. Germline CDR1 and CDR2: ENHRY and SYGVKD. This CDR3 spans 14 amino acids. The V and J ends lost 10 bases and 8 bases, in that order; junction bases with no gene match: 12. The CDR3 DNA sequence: TGTGCCACCGAACTTGGACAGGGGGCGAACGGCTACACCTTC. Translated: CATELGQGANGYTF.

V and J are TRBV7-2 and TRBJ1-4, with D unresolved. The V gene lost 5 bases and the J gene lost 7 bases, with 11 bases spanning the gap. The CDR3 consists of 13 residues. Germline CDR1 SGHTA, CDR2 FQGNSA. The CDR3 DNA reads TGTGCCAGCAGCCATCCGGGGAGTGAAAAACTGTTTTTT. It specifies CASSHPGSEKLFF.